This TCR beta chain was identified in a study of human CD8 memory T cell subsets. Libraries of TCR beta chains were produced by 5' RACE (UMI-labeled). As processed by the authors: In each TCR beta library, there were between roughly 2,900 and 20,000 functional CDR3 beta clonotypes. TCRdb re-called the 5' RACE reads; one entry per CDR3 protein, DNA not given. TCRdb's processing, not the authors' own work, is the source of the V and J calls. The sample totals approximately 3,700 distinct CDR3 sequences. This CDR3 spans 15 amino acids. V gene TRBV12-3 or TRBV12-4 combines with J gene TRBJ1-2; TCRdb gives TRBD1 as the D gene, but with no DNA this cannot be confirmed. This receptor was obtained from a human donor in good health. The sequenced sample was CD8+ effector memory T cells (TEM) sorted from PBMCs. Subset denoted: effector memory CD8 T cells, CCR7- CD45RO+ CD95+. CDR3 amino acids: CASSQGAGGAGGYTF.